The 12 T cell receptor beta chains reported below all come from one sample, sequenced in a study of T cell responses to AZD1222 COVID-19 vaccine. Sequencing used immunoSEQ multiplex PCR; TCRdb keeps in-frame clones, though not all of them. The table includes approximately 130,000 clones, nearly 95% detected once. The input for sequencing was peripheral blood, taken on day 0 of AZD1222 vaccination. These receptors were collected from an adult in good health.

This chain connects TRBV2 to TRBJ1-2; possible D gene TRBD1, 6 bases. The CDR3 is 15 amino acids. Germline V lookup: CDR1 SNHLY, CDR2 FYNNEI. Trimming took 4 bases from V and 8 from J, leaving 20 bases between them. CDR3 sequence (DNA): TGTGCCAGCAGTGTCGGACAGTCAGGTCGTTCGGGCTACACCTTC. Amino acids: CASSVGQSGRSGYTF.

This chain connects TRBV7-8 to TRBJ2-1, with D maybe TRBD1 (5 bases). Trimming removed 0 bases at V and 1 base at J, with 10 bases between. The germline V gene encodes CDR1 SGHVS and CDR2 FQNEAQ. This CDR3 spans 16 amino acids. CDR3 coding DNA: TGTGCCAGCAGCTTAGCGACAGCCCTATCCTACAATGAGCAGTTCTTC. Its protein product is CASSLATALSYNEQFF.

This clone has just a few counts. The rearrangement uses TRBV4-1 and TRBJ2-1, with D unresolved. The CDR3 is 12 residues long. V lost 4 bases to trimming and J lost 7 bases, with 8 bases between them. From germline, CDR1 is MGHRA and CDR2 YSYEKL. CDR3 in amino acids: CASSPLGNEQFF. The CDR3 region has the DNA TGCGCCAGCAGCCCCCTTGGGAATGAGCAGTTCTTC.

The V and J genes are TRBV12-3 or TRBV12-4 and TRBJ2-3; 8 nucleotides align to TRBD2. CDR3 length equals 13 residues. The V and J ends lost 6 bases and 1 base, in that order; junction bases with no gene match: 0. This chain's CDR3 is CASRTSGTDTQYF. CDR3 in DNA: TGTGCCAGCAGGACTAGCGGCACAGATACGCAGTATTTT.

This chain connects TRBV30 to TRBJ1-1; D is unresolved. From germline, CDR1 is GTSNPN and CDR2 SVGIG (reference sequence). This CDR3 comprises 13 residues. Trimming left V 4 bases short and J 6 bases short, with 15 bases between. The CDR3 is CAWNGMSAPEAFF. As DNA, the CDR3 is TGTGCCTGGAATGGTATGAGTGCCCCTGAAGCTTTCTTT.

The CDR3 is CSASFRNSGNTIYF. The CDR3 nucleotides are TGCAGTGCTAGTTTTCGGAATTCTGGAAACACCATATATTTT. This rearrangement joins TRBV20-1 to TRBJ1-3; D gene ambiguous. CDR1 is DFQATT, CDR2 SNEGSKA, per germline (reference sequence). The V end was cut by 3 bases, the J end by 1 base, with 10 bases between. The CDR3 loop spans 14 amino acids.

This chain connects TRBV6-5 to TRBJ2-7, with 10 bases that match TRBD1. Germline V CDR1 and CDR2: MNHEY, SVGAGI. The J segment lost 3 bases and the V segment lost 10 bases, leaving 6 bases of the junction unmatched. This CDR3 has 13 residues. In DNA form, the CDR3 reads TGTGCCACCTCCGGGACAGGGGACTACGAGCAGTACTTC. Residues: CATSGTGDYEQYF.

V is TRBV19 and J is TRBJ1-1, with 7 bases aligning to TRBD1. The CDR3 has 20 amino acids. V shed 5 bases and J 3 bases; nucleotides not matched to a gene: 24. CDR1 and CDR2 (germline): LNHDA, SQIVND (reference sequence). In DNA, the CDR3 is TGTGCCAGTAGTTTTTTTCCGGCGCGTTTGACCGACAGGGCTTACACTGAAGCTTTCTTT. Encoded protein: CASSFFPARLTDRAYTEAFF. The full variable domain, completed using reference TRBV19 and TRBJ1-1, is DGGITQSPKYLFRKEGQNVTLSCEQNLNHDAMYWYRQDPGQGLRLIYYSQIVNDFQKGDIAEGYSVSREKKESFPLTVTSAQKNPTAFYLCASSFFPARLTDRAYTEAFFGQGTRLTVV.

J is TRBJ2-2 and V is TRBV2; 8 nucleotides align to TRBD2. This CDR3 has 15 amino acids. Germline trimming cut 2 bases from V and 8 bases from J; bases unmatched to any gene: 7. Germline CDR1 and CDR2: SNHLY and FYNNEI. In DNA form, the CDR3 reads TGTGCCAGCAGTGAAACAGCGGGGGTCGCGGGGGAGCTGTTTTTT. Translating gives CASSETAGVAGELFF.

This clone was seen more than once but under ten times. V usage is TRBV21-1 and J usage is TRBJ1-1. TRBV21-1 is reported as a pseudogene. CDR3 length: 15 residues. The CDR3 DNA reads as TGTGCCAGCAGCAAAGCTAGGGAGACTAACACTGAAGCTTTCTTT. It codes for CASSKARETNTEAFF.

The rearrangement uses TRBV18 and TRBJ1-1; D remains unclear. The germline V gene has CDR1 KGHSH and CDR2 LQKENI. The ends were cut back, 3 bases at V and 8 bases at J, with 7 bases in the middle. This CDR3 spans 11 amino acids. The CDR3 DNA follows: TGTGCCAGCTCACCTAATGGCGAAGCTTTCTTT. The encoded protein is CASSPNGEAFF. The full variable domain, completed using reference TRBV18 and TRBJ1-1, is NAGVMQNPRHLVRRRGQEARLRCSPMKGHSHVYWYRQLPEEGLKFMVYLQKENIIDESGMPKERFSAEFPKEGPSILRIQQVVRGDSAAYFCASSPNGEAFFGQGTRLTVV.

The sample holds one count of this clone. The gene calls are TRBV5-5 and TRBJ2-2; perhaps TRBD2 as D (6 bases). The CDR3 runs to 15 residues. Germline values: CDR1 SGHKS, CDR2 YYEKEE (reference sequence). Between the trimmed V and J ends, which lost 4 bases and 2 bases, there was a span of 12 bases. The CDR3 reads CASSPWGVNTGELFF. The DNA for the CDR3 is TGTGCCAGCAGCCCCTGGGGGGTTAACACCGGGGAGCTGTTTTTT. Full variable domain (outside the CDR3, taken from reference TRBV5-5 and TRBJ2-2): DAGVTQSPTHLIKTRGQQVTLRCSPISGHKSVSWYQQVLGQGPQFIFQYYEKEERGRGNFPDRFSARQFPNYSSELNVNALLLGDSALYLCASSPWGVNTGELFFGEGSRLTVL.